This TCR beta chain appears in the sequencing data of a study of T cells in tuberculosis. Study-wide points: Shorter CDR3-alpha in active tuberculosis partly drove smaller distances. Active tuberculosis alpha repertoires lay closer to GMM-specific TCRs than controls'.

As to time point: new active TB diagnosis, blood taken before or within 7 days of starting treatment. The assay was immunoSEQ multiplex PCR, and TCRdb's table has in-frame clones only and misses some. The sample lists about 35,000 clones, about 90% occurring once. After removal of 5 bases from V and 4 bases from J, the junction contained 17 bases not matched to a gene. In germline, CDR1 is SGHTA, CDR2 FQGNSA. The CDR3 contains 18 residues. Comments on this clone: Its specificity is unknown.

V gene TRBV7-2 combines with J gene TRBJ2-3, with 8 positions matching TRBD2. This material consisted of PBMCs, taken at tuberculosis diagnosis. The receptor was isolated from an adult with tuberculosis. Some clones in this sample may be carry-over from other donors' samples. CDR3 DNA: TGTGCCAGCAGCCTGAGATACCCGGGGGGGCCTAGCCCAGATACGCAGTATTTT. Protein: CASSLRYPGGPSPDTQYF. The full variable domain, rest sourced from reference TRBV7-2 and TRBJ2-3, is GAGVSQSPSNKVTEKGKDVELRCDPISGHTALYWYRQSLGQGLEFLIYFQGNSAPDKSGLPSDRFSAERTGGSVSTLTIQRTQQEDSAVYLCASSLRYPGGPSPDTQYFGPGTRLTVL.